The 27 T cell receptor beta chains listed next were all sequenced from one sample in a study of control samples from healthy donors and cancer patients. TCRdb's table, derived via immunoSEQ multiplex PCR, lists solely in-frame clones and lacks some. The sample has fewer than 120,000 clones, 70% to 90% seen once; the top ten hold about 3.7%. Sequencing was performed on PBMCs. Receptor source: a woman aged 55-75 years with lung cancer.

The V call is TRBV18, the J call TRBJ2-1, with D perhaps matching TRBD2 (6 bases). Between the trimmed V and J ends, which lost 3 bases and 5 bases, there was a span of 8 bases. Per the germline V gene, CDR1 is KGHSH and CDR2 is LQKENI. This CDR3 contains 13 residues. In nucleotides, the CDR3 is TGTGCCAGCTCACCTAGGAGGGACAATGAGCAGTTCTTC. Translated: CASSPRRDNEQFF.

The gene calls are TRBV4-1 and TRBJ2-5; no clear D. Germline V lookup: CDR1 MGHRA, CDR2 YSYEKL. With 0 bases removed from V and 0 bases from J, the gap between germline ends came to 8 bases. This CDR3 comprises 15 residues. CDR3 protein: CASSQDGSDQETQYF. As DNA, the CDR3 is TGCGCCAGCAGCCAAGATGGCAGCGACCAAGAGACCCAGTACTTC.

V gene TRBV27 combines with J gene TRBJ2-7; 10 nucleotides align to TRBD2. The end of the DNA is better explained by TRBJ2-1, so the J call may be wrong. This CDR3 comprises 17 residues. Germline values: CDR1 MNHEY, CDR2 SMNVEV (reference sequence). CDR3 amino acids: CASSLSASGSSYNEQFF. The CDR3 DNA reads TGTGCCAGCAGTTTATCGGCTAGCGGGAGCTCCTACAATGAGCAGTTCTTC.

The chain uses TRBV10-3 and TRBJ1-5; D remains unclear. The ends were cut back, 4 bases at V and 0 bases at J, with 7 bases in the middle. CDR1 ENHRY and CDR2 SYGVKD come from the germline V gene. The CDR3 is made up of 14 amino acids. The CDR3 loop reads CAISGGSSNQPQHF. The CDR3 DNA follows: TGTGCCATCAGTGGAGGCAGTAGCAATCAGCCCCAGCATTTT.

V gene TRBV4-2 combines with J gene TRBJ1-2; D is possibly TRBD1 (6 bases). The CDR3 length is 14 residues. Germline CDR1 and CDR2: LGHNA and YNFKEQ. V was clipped by 4 bases and J by 3 bases, with 12 bases between them. The CDR3 coding sequence is TGTGCCAGCAGCCCCTCGGACAGAGACTATGGCTACACCTTC. Translation: CASSPSDRDYGYTF.

The gene calls are TRBV24-1 and TRBJ2-2; D remains ambiguous. The V end was cut by 0 bases, the J end by 9 bases, with 10 bases between. From germline, CDR1 is KGHDR and CDR2 SFDVKD. The CDR3 spans 14 residues. In DNA form, the CDR3 reads TGTGCCACCAGTGATTTGAACGAACCCCGGGAGCTGTTTTTT. Translated: CATSDLNEPRELFF.

In nucleotides, the CDR3 is TGTGCCAGCAGCGCCGGGACATTGAACACTGAAGCTTTCTTT. Translation: CASSAGTLNTEAFF. The gene calls are TRBV2 and TRBJ1-1, with D possibly TRBD1 on 6 matching bases. The germline CDR1 and CDR2 sequences are SNHLY and FYNNEI. The CDR3 sequence is 14 residues long. Trimming removed 6 bases from V and 0 bases from J, with 11 bases in between.

The genes are TRBV5-1 and TRBJ2-7; D not resolved. Germline CDR1 is SGHRS and CDR2 is YFSETQ. V lost 1 base to trimming and J lost 5 bases, with 13 bases between them. The CDR3 loop spans 14 amino acids. CDR3: CASSLLGEANEQYF. CDR3 sequence (DNA): TGCGCCAGCAGCTTGCTTGGGGAAGCGAACGAGCAGTACTTC.

The chain combines TRBV7-2 with TRBJ1-2, with D unresolved. The V end lost 7 bases, the J end lost 4 bases, and 10 bases lay between the germline ends. CDR3 size: 12 residues. Germline V lookup: CDR1 SGHTA, CDR2 FQGNSA. The chain's CDR3 is CASTGSGYGYTF. The CDR3 region has the DNA TGTGCCAGCACCGGGTCGGGCTATGGCTACACCTTC.

The gene calls are TRBV5-1 and TRBJ2-5; TRBD2 matches 9 bases. V shed 3 bases, J shed 3 bases, and the junction held 12 bases outside the gene matches. This CDR3 contains 17 residues. Germline CDR1 is SGHRS and CDR2 is YFSETQ. The CDR3 DNA reads as TGCGCCAGCAGCTCGCGACTCACCAGCGGGGGGAAAGAGACCCAGTACTTC. It specifies CASSSRLTSGGKETQYF.

J is TRBJ1-4 and V is TRBV15; D uncertain. The CDR3 extends over 14 amino acids. CDR1 is LNHNV, CDR2 YYDKDF, per germline (reference sequence). V lost 3 bases, J lost 0 bases, and 5 bases lay in between. The CDR3 loop is CATSRAATNEKLFF. The CDR3 DNA sequence: TGTGCCACCAGCAGGGCCGCAACTAATGAAAAACTGTTTTTT.

The chain couples TRBV28 to TRBJ2-7; 9 nucleotides line up with TRBD1. Trimming took 6 bases from V and 2 from J; bases not matched to a gene: 11. There are 16 residues in the CDR3. The germline CDR1 and CDR2 sequences are MDHEN and SYDVKM. CDR3 loop: CASSRGGTGIPYEQYF. The CDR3 DNA reads as TGTGCCAGCAGCCGAGGCGGGACAGGGATCCCCTACGAGCAGTACTTC. The entire variable domain, with the rest obtained from reference TRBV28 and TRBJ2-7, is as follows: DVKVTQSSRYLVKRTGEKVFLECVQDMDHENMFWYRQDPGLGLRLIYFSYDVKMKEKGDIPEGYSVSREKKERFSLILESASTNQTSMYLCASSRGGTGIPYEQYFGPGTRLTVT.

The chain uses TRBV7-2 and TRBJ1-1, with D possibly TRBD1 on 6 matching bases. The CDR3 extends over 14 amino acids. V dropped 1 base and J dropped 2 bases, with 8 bases sitting between them. Germline V CDR1 and CDR2: SGHTA, FQGNSA. The CDR3 here is CASSLGTANTEAFF. CDR3 nucleotides: TGTGCCAGCAGCTTAGGGACAGCCAACACTGAAGCTTTCTTT.

This chain joins TRBV7-2 and TRBJ2-2; 8 bases are a match to TRBD1. Per germline, CDR1 SGHTA and CDR2 FQGNSA. V lost 3 bases to trimming and J lost 5 bases; unmatched junction nucleotides: 5. The CDR3 totals 15 residues. CDR3: CASSFSRGQTGELFF. The CDR3 DNA reads as TGTGCCAGCAGCTTCTCCAGGGGGCAAACCGGGGAGCTGTTTTTT.

The CDR3 region is CASSLAETSTNEKLFF. The CDR3 coding sequence is TGTGCCAGCAGCCTGGCAGAAACCTCAACTAATGAAAAACTGTTTTTT. The genes are TRBV4-2 and TRBJ1-4; D is undetermined. V lost 4 bases and J 0 bases, leaving 12 bases between the germline ends. CDR1 and CDR2 (germline): LGHNA, YNFKEQ. The CDR3 length is 16 residues.

The CDR3 DNA sequence: TGTGCCAGCAGCACCGCCGGGACACCTCTGGAGCAGTACTTC. As protein: CASSTAGTPLEQYF. The chain combines TRBV7-9 with TRBJ2-7; TRBD1 is a possible D gene (6 bases). Trimming took off 5 bases at V and 7 bases at J, with 18 bases between the two ends. CDR3 length: 14 residues. Germline V gene data show CDR1 as SEHNR and CDR2 as FQNEAQ (reference sequence). The full variable domain, its missing parts supplied by reference TRBV7-9 and TRBJ2-7, is DTGVSQNPRHKITKRGQNVTFRCDPISEHNRLYWYRQTLGQGPEFLTYFQNEAQLEKSRLLSDRFSAERPKGSFSTLEIQRTEQGDSAMYLCASSTAGTPLEQYFGPGTRLTVT.

J is TRBJ2-1 and V is TRBV27, with D possibly matching TRBD2 (6 bases). CDR1 and CDR2 from the germline V gene are MNHEY and SMNVEV (reference sequence). Trimming pared 5 bases from V and 1 base from J, leaving 18 bases between. The CDR3 spans 17 residues. CDR3 coding DNA: TGTGCCAGCAGTCCTAATCGGGGGAGTTGGTCCTACAATGAGCAGTTCTTC. This gives the protein CASSPNRGSWSYNEQFF.

The chain couples TRBV3-1 (or the pseudogene TRBV3-2) to TRBJ2-5; 11 nucleotides match TRBD2. The length of the CDR3 is 18 residues. Germline loops: CDR1 LGHDT, CDR2 YNNKEL (reference sequence). With V trimmed by 1 base and J by 1 base, 8 bases remained unmatched. In DNA form, the CDR3 reads TGTGCCAGCAGCCAAGTGCATCTAGCGGGAGGTCTCCAAGAGACCCAGTACTTC. Its protein is CASSQVHLAGGLQETQYF.

V is TRBV5-6 and J is TRBJ1-6; TRBD1 aligns across 7 bases. Trimming at V came to 2 bases and at J to 9 bases, leaving 8 bases not matched to a gene. Germline CDR1 SGHDT, CDR2 YYEEEE. This CDR3 region has 15 residues. The CDR3 sequence: CASSFVRTGASPLHF. CDR3 in DNA: TGTGCCAGCAGCTTTGTTCGAACAGGGGCTTCACCCCTCCACTTT.

V usage is TRBV19 and J usage is TRBJ2-2; 9 nucleotides match TRBD1. CDR1 is LNHDA, CDR2 SQIVND, per germline (reference sequence). V lost 5 bases and J lost 2; bases outside the gene matches: 12. This CDR3 is 18 amino acids long. CDR3 sequence reads: CASSPDRGNPTNTGELFF. The CDR3 nucleotides are TGTGCCAGTAGTCCGGACAGGGGTAACCCTACTAACACCGGGGAGCTGTTTTTT.

The gene calls are TRBV9 and TRBJ1-1; TRBD1 is a possible D gene (6 bases). There are 16 residues in the CDR3. V dropped 4 bases and J dropped 1 base, with 17 bases sitting between them. CDR1 SGDLS and CDR2 YYNGEE come from the germline V gene. The chain's CDR3 is CASSPPRTVGNTEAFF. The CDR3, as DNA: TGTGCCAGCAGCCCCCCTAGGACAGTGGGGAACACTGAAGCTTTCTTT. The full variable domain, in which reference TRBV9 and TRBJ1-1 provide the parts outside the CDR3, is DSGVTQTPKHLITATGQRVTLRCSPRSGDLSVYWYQQSLDQGLQFLIQYYNGEERAKGNILERFSAQQFPDLHSELNLSSLELGDSALYFCASSPPRTVGNTEAFFGQGTRLTVV.

The genes are TRBV11-2 and TRBJ1-4, with a weak D call TRBD1 (6 bases). The V gene's germline CDR1 is SGHAT and CDR2 FQNNGV. V was clipped by 5 bases and J by 7 bases, with 17 bases between them. The CDR3 covers 15 residues. CDR3 protein: CASSQGDGTLEKLFF. Written as DNA, the CDR3 is TGTGCCAGCAGCCAAGGTGACGGGACACTTGAAAAACTGTTTTTT.

This chain connects TRBV3-1 (or the pseudogene TRBV3-2) to TRBJ2-1; a possible D gene is TRBD1 (5 bases). Germline assignment: CDR1 LGHDT and CDR2 YNNKEL (reference sequence). V was shortened by 0 bases and J by 0 bases, with 15 bases between the two germline ends. The CDR3 sequence is 18 residues long. The CDR3 spells CASSQDHPTVLSYNEQFF. In DNA, the CDR3 is TGTGCCAGCAGCCAAGATCACCCGACAGTGCTCTCCTACAATGAGCAGTTCTTC.

Turning to this clone: The junction shows a germline mismatch at one end, possibly a read error. The genes are TRBV28 and TRBJ1-2; no firm D call. This CDR3 is 12 amino acids long. Looked up from germline, CDR1 is MDHEN and CDR2 is SYDVKM. The CDR3 here is CASSLGDYGYIF. The CDR3 DNA reads as TGTGCCAGCAGTTTGGGCGACTATGGCTACATCTTC.

This chain uses TRBV6-2 or TRBV6-3 with TRBJ2-3; 14 positions match TRBD2. The CDR3 runs to 16 residues. Trimming at V came to 5 bases and at J to 5 bases, leaving 6 bases not matched to a gene. Germline V gene lookup returns CDR1 MNHEY and CDR2 SVGEGT. CDR3 sequence (DNA): TGTGCCAGCAGTGATCACGGGACTAGCGGGGGAGATACGCAGTATTTT. This codes for CASSDHGTSGGDTQYF.

The gene calls are TRBV6-6 and TRBJ1-2; D remains unclear. Looked up from germline, CDR1 is MNHNY and CDR2 is SVGAGI (reference sequence). The V and J ends lost 2 bases and 7 bases respectively, with 8 bases between them. This CDR3 is built from 12 residues. Here the CDR3 DNA reads TGTGCCAGCAGTTACATTTCAGCTGGCTACACCTTC. Its translation is CASSYISAGYTF.

The chain carries TRBV6-2 or TRBV6-3 and TRBJ1-2; TRBD1 is a possible D gene (6 bases). There are 12 residues in the CDR3. The germline V gene encodes CDR1 MNHEY and CDR2 SVGEGT. V was cut by 5 bases and J by 8 bases, with 12 bases left in between. The CDR3 loop is CASSTAGEGYTF. The CDR3, as DNA: TGTGCCAGCAGTACGGCAGGGGAGGGCTACACCTTC.